This T cell receptor (beta chain) is drawn from a study of T cell repertoires in cytomegalovirus infection. On the study more broadly: Evidence of both CMV infection and a matching HLA type came from public TCR beta signatures.

Per germline, CDR1 SQVTM and CDR2 ANQGSEA. Trimming removed 8 bases at V and 5 bases at J, with 9 bases between. The CDR3 contains 10 residues. TCRdb used MiXCR to reprocess the reads, holding one entry per CDR3 protein. Of 250,000 to 300,000 distinct CDR3 sequences listed, more than 20% are singletons. The clonotype originates from a human donor in good health (CMV status not recorded). Some clones in this sample may be carry-over from other donors' samples. The chain uses TRBV29-1 and TRBJ2-5; D is unresolved. Sequencing used PBMCs. CDR3 amino acids: CSTSLETQYF. CDR3 DNA: TGCAGCACTTCTCTTGAGACCCAGTACTTC.